This T cell receptor (beta chain) emerged from a study of control samples from healthy donors and cancer patients. TCRdb's copy holds only in-frame clones and misses some; the assay was immunoSEQ multiplex PCR. The data contain around 130,000 clones, approximately 90% of them seen just once; the ten biggest clones take up around an eighth. Sequencing was done on a sample of blood. This TCR came from a man in his thirties or forties in good health.

CDR3 DNA sequence: TGTGCCAGCAGTTTAGGTGTGGGCGGGGGAGATACCGGGGAGCTGTTTTTT. Protein sequence: CASSLGVGGGDTGELFF. The chain is built from TRBV27 and TRBJ2-2; 7 nucleotides line up with TRBD2. This CDR3 has 17 residues. The germline CDR1 and CDR2 sequences are MNHEY and SMNVEV (reference sequence). The ends lost 2 bases at V and 5 bases at J; junction bases unmatched: 11.